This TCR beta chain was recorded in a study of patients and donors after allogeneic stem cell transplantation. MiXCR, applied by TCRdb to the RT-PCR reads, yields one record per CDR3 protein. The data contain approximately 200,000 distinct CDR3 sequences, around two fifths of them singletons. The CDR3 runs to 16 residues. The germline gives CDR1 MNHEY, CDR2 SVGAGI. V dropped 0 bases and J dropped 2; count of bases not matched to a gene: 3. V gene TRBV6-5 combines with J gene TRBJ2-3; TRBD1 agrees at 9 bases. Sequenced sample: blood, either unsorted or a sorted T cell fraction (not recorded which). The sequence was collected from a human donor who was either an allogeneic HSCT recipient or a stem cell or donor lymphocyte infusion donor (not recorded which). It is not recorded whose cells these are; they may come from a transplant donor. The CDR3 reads CASSYSGTGNTDTQYF. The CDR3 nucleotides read TGTGCCAGCAGTTACTCCGGGACAGGGAACACAGATACGCAGTATTTT.